The 27 T cell receptor beta chains below come from one sample, sequenced in a study of T cell responses to AZD1222 COVID-19 vaccine (dated by TCRdb to the early 2020s). The protocol used for the library was the immunoSEQ multiplex PCR assay. TCRdb limited this immuneACCESS table to in-frame rearrangements with V and J called. A share of clones is missing; checked studies link under half to unresolved V genes, and the rest is unexplained. The sample records 130,000 or so clones, around 91% of which are singletons. The ten largest account for under 3.5% of the sample. The time point label, read with the paper, signifies: baseline before first vaccination. Source: peripheral blood, taken on day 0 of AZD1222 vaccination. The receptors here all came from an adult in good health.

The chain's CDR3 is CATSGSADRHNEQFF. CDR3 nucleotides: TGTGCCACCAGTGGGTCGGCCGACAGACACAATGAGCAGTTCTTC. The rearrangement uses TRBV24-1 and TRBJ2-1, with TRBD1 as a possible D gene (5 bases). The CDR3 is made up of 15 amino acids. Trimming took off 5 bases at V and 5 bases at J, with 15 bases between the two ends. Germline V gene lookup returns CDR1 KGHDR and CDR2 SFDVKD.

This chain links TRBV13 with TRBJ2-3, with D perhaps matching TRBD1 or TRBD2 (5 bases each). V shed 3 bases and J shed 6 bases, with 13 bases lying between them. The length of the CDR3 is 14 residues. Looked up from germline, CDR1 is PRHDT and CDR2 is FYEKMQ (reference sequence). The CDR3 nucleotides are TGTGCCAGCAGCTTTGGGGTTGGGACGGATACGCAGTATTTT. This sequence encodes CASSFGVGTDTQYF.

The rearrangement uses TRBV19 and TRBJ1-1; D possibly corresponds to TRBD1 (5 bases). Germline V gene sequence: CDR1 LNHDA, CDR2 SQIVND (reference sequence). Trimming took 6 bases from V and 3 from J, leaving 14 bases between them. This CDR3 region has 14 residues. CDR3 sequence (DNA): TGTGCCAGTAGGCTGGGGCCGCGGGACACTGAAGCTTTCTTT. Translation: CASRLGPRDTEAFF.

The chain joins TRBV6-5 to TRBJ2-3; a weak D match, TRBD2 (6 bases). Germline V CDR1 and CDR2: MNHEY, SVGAGI. The CDR3 runs 14 residues. V was clipped by 3 bases and J by 1 base, with 8 bases between them. CDR3 sequence: CASSYGGGTDTQYF. CDR3 nucleotide sequence: TGTGCCAGCAGTTATGGAGGGGGCACAGATACGCAGTATTTT.

The chain uses TRBV4-3 and TRBJ1-4; TRBD1 might be the D (6 bases). The CDR3 totals 15 residues. From germline, CDR1 is LGHNA and CDR2 YSLEER. V was shortened by 1 base and J by 4 bases, with 10 bases between the two germline ends. DNA of the CDR3: TGCGCCAGCAGCCAAGCTACAGGGTTTAATGAAAAACTGTTTTTT. Translating it yields CASSQATGFNEKLFF.

The chain uses TRBV6-6 and TRBJ1-2, with no clear D. Germline assignment: CDR1 MNHNY and CDR2 SVGAGI (reference sequence). The CDR3 runs to 12 residues. V was shortened by 5 bases and J by 8 bases, with 12 bases between the two germline ends. For the CDR3, the DNA is TGTGCCAGCAGTCCCCTGGCAGACGGCTACACCTTC. Translating it yields CASSPLADGYTF.

The table lists this clone with a count of one. The CDR3 is CAGGQGDIYEQYF. In DNA form, the CDR3 reads TGTGCCGGGGGGCAGGGGGATATCTACGAGCAGTACTTC. This sequence joins TRBV6-5 and TRBJ2-7, with D possibly TRBD1 on 7 matching bases. Germline V lookup: CDR1 MNHEY, CDR2 SVGAGI. V was cut by 11 bases and J by 3 bases, with 17 bases left in between. The CDR3 is made up of 13 amino acids.

This clone has a single count. The chain links TRBV7-2 to TRBJ1-1, with no clear D. The CDR3 extends over 15 amino acids. Germline V gene data show CDR1 as SGHTA and CDR2 as FQGNSA. V dropped 4 bases and J dropped 3 bases, with 15 bases sitting between them. DNA for the CDR3: TGTGCCAGCAGCTCCCAAGGAGACGGCGACACTGAAGCTTTCTTT. It translates to CASSSQGDGDTEAFF.

The table lists this clone with a count of one. The V and J genes are TRBV28 and TRBJ2-7; D might be TRBD1 or TRBD2, each matching 5 bases. CDR3 length equals 17 residues. Trimming shortened V by 4 bases and J by 0 bases, and 19 bases separated the two germline ends. CDR1 is MDHEN, CDR2 SYDVKM, per germline. The CDR3 sequence is CASSSRQSLRDSYEQYF. CDR3 coding DNA: TGTGCCAGCAGTTCCAGACAGTCTCTACGGGACTCCTACGAGCAGTACTTC. Combining the CDR3 with reference TRBV28 and TRBJ2-7 gives the whole variable domain DVKVTQSSRYLVKRTGEKVFLECVQDMDHENMFWYRQDPGLGLRLIYFSYDVKMKEKGDIPEGYSVSREKKERFSLILESASTNQTSMYLCASSSRQSLRDSYEQYFGPGTRLTVT.

This sequence joins TRBV6-4 and TRBJ1-2, with a weak D call TRBD1 (5 bases). V gave up 11 bases and J gave up 0 bases, with 16 bases separating them. Germline V CDR1 and CDR2: MRHNA, SNTAGT. This CDR3 spans 14 amino acids. The CDR3 spells CAGEIGTPNYGYTF. DNA for the CDR3: TGTGCCGGGGAAATCGGGACGCCTAACTATGGCTACACCTTC.

The rearrangement joins TRBV3-1 (or the pseudogene TRBV3-2) to TRBJ1-1; D is perhaps TRBD1 (5 bases). The CDR3 length is 16 residues. Germline loops: CDR1 LGHDT, CDR2 YNNKEL (reference sequence). Deletions cut 1 base from V and 2 bases from J, with 14 bases between. CDR3 sequence: CASSQGTPGLNTEAFF. The CDR3 DNA sequence: TGTGCCAGCAGCCAAGGAACTCCGGGACTCAACACTGAAGCTTTCTTT.

The rearrangement uses TRBV18 and TRBJ2-7; D uncertain. The germline V gene has CDR1 KGHSH and CDR2 LQKENI. Trimming removed 3 bases at V and 0 bases at J, with 12 bases between. This CDR3 contains 15 residues. The CDR3 bases are TGTGCCAGCTCACCTGGGCAGGCGTACTCCTACGAGCAGTACTTC. Amino acid sequence: CASSPGQAYSYEQYF. The variable domain in full, with the rest retrieved from reference TRBV18 and TRBJ2-7, is NAGVMQNPRHLVRRRGQEARLRCSPMKGHSHVYWYRQLPEEGLKFMVYLQKENIIDESGMPKERFSAEFPKEGPSILRIQQVVRGDSAAYFCASSPGQAYSYEQYFGPGTRLTVT.

J is TRBJ2-7 and V is TRBV11-2; 9 nucleotides align to TRBD2. V dropped 2 bases and J dropped 5; count of bases not matched to a gene: 16. Germline loops: CDR1 SGHAT, CDR2 FQNNGV. The CDR3 covers 18 residues. CDR3 amino acids: CASSLRRAVIAGVHEQYF. In DNA, the CDR3 is TGTGCCAGCAGCTTAAGGCGGGCCGTAATAGCGGGAGTCCACGAGCAGTACTTC.

The V gene is TRBV7-8, the J gene TRBJ1-5; D is unresolved. Between the trimmed V and J ends, which lost 1 base and 6 bases, there was a span of 4 bases. Germline loops: CDR1 SGHVS, CDR2 FQNEAQ. The CDR3 runs to 12 residues. CDR3: CASSLGPQPQHF. The CDR3 region has the DNA TGTGCCAGCAGCTTAGGGCCTCAGCCCCAGCATTTT.

J is TRBJ1-2 and V is TRBV7-8; D is possibly TRBD1 (6 bases). The germline V gene has CDR1 SGHVS and CDR2 FQNEAQ. The CDR3 is 17 residues long. The germline V and J ends were trimmed by 4 bases and 0 bases, with 18 bases remaining between them. CDR3 amino acids: CASSSGIGTNTNYGYTF. DNA for the CDR3: TGTGCCAGCAGCTCCGGGATAGGGACAAATACTAACTATGGCTACACCTTC.

The chain carries TRBV9 and TRBJ2-1, with 7 nucleotides matching TRBD2. CDR3 length equals 15 residues. Germline V gene data show CDR1 as SGDLS and CDR2 as YYNGEE. J gave up 4 bases and V 3 bases, and 7 bases lay outside the gene matches. The CDR3 sequence: CASSGGTTIYNEQFF. Here the CDR3 DNA reads TGTGCCAGCAGCGGCGGGACTACCATATACAATGAGCAGTTCTTC.

The chain combines TRBV5-1 with TRBJ1-1, with D tentatively TRBD1 (5 bases). The CDR3 is 15 residues long. The V gene lost 2 bases and the J gene lost 3 bases, with 14 bases spanning the gap. Germline V gene sequence: CDR1 SGHRS, CDR2 YFSETQ. CDR3 amino acids: CASSFATGRYTEAFF. For the CDR3, the DNA is TGCGCCAGCAGCTTTGCCACGGGACGATACACTGAAGCTTTCTTT. Filled out from reference TRBV5-1 and TRBJ1-1, the complete variable domain reads KAGVTQTPRYLIKTRGQQVTLSCSPISGHRSVSWYQQTPGQGLQFLFEYFSETQRNKGNFPGRFSGRQFSNSRSEMNVSTLELGDSALYLCASSFATGRYTEAFFGQGTRLTVV.

The V gene is TRBV12-3 or TRBV12-4, the J gene TRBJ2-2; possibly TRBD1 for D (5 bases). Deletions cut 6 bases from V and 5 bases from J, with 7 bases between. The CDR3 consists of 12 residues. The CDR3 region is CASSRVTGELFF. The DNA for the CDR3 is TGTGCCAGCAGCAGGGTAACCGGGGAGCTGTTTTTT.

The chain carries TRBV19 and TRBJ1-5; no reliable D call. This CDR3 has 14 residues. V lost 7 bases and J 1 base, leaving 11 bases between the germline ends. Germline CDR1 LNHDA, CDR2 SQIVND (reference sequence). The CDR3 DNA follows: TGTGCCAGTACATTGGGGAGGAGCAATCAGCCCCAGCATTTT. Amino acid sequence: CASTLGRSNQPQHF.

This sequence joins TRBV5-6 and TRBJ1-5, with 8 bases matching TRBD1. Germline CDR1 is SGHDT and CDR2 is YYEEEE. J lost 5 bases, V lost 1 base, and 5 bases had no gene match. The CDR3 extends over 15 amino acids. The CDR3 reads CASSLRQGSHQPQHF. CDR3 DNA: TGTGCCAGCAGCTTGCGACAGGGGTCGCATCAGCCCCAGCATTTT.

This chain joins TRBV18 and TRBJ2-7; 9 nucleotides agree with TRBD1. In germline, CDR1 is KGHSH, CDR2 LQKENI. After removal of 1 base from V and 3 bases from J, the junction contained 4 bases not matched to a gene. CDR3 length equals 15 residues. CDR3 protein: CASSPQGQGNYEQYF. The CDR3 DNA sequence: TGTGCCAGCTCACCACAGGGACAGGGTAACTACGAGCAGTACTTC.

This clone came up once. V gene TRBV6-4 combines with J gene TRBJ1-2; D is possibly TRBD1 (6 bases). CDR1 MRHNA and CDR2 SNTAGT come from the germline V gene. V gave up 4 bases and J gave up 2 bases, with 11 bases separating them. The length of the CDR3 is 14 residues. The CDR3 DNA is TGTGCCAGCAGTGTCACCGACAGGAACTATGGCTACACCTTC. Translated, it gives CASSVTDRNYGYTF.

The rearrangement uses TRBV28 and TRBJ2-5; tentative D call: TRBD1 (8 bases). The germline V gene encodes CDR1 MDHEN and CDR2 SYDVKM. CDR3 length equals 15 residues. V was shortened by 5 bases and J by 5 bases, with 18 bases between the two germline ends. CDR3 coding DNA: TGTGCCAGCAGTCTGTGGACAGGGCGGGAGGAGACCCAGTACTTC. Translation gives CASSLWTGREETQYF.

V and J are TRBV28 and TRBJ1-2, with D possibly matching TRBD1 (6 bases). CDR1 and CDR2 (germline): MDHEN, SYDVKM. CDR3 length: 14 amino acids. Deletions cut 5 bases from V and 3 bases from J, with 13 bases between. Here the CDR3 DNA reads TGTGCCAGCAGTCCTATCCAGGGGTACTATGGCTACACCTTC. Translating it yields CASSPIQGYYGYTF.

The V and J genes are TRBV30 and TRBJ2-7; D is undetermined. The germline CDR1 and CDR2 sequences are GTSNPN and SVGIG (reference sequence). CDR3 length: 15 amino acids. V lost 2 bases, J lost 0 bases, and 14 bases lay in between. CDR3 loop: CAWSTDGLISYEQYF. The CDR3 DNA reads as TGTGCCTGGAGTACGGATGGGCTTATCTCCTACGAGCAGTACTTC.

The rearrangement links TRBV5-4 to TRBJ2-7; D is undetermined. The CDR3 extends over 14 amino acids. Germline CDR1 SGHNT, CDR2 YYREEE (reference sequence). Trimming removed 4 bases at V and 0 bases at J, with 11 bases between. Written as DNA, the CDR3 is TGTGCCAGCAGCGGAGACGCAGCCTCCTACGAGCAGTACTTC. Residues: CASSGDAASYEQYF.

This rearrangement joins TRBV4-3 to TRBJ1-2; the D gene is possibly TRBD1 (5 bases). The CDR3 contains 15 residues. The ends were cut back, 2 bases at V and 3 bases at J, with 13 bases in the middle. CDR1 and CDR2 from the germline V gene are LGHNA and YSLEER. This CDR3 is CASSQRNVQDYGYTF. CDR3 in DNA: TGCGCCAGCAGCCAAAGAAACGTACAGGACTATGGCTACACCTTC.